This T cell receptor (beta chain) stems from a study of T-cell reconstitution after alpha-beta-depleted transplantation in children. This CDR3 comprises 16 residues. Germline V gives CDR1 SEHNR, CDR2 FQNEAQ (reference sequence). The V and J ends lost 3 bases and 1 base respectively, with 14 bases between them. Unique molecular identifiers tagged the TCRbeta library. MiXCR, run by TCRdb on the PCR reads, gives a single entry per CDR3 protein. This sample has approximately 510,000 distinct CDR3 sequences, with around 20% found just once. This clonotype was detected a few times. This TCR derives from a human donor who donated a stem cell graft to a child with acute lymphoblastic leukemia. The sequencing used PBMCs from the stem cell graft donor, collected from the stem cell graft. The chain couples TRBV7-9 to TRBJ2-3, with D unresolved. In DNA form, the CDR3 reads TGTGCCAGCAGCTTTCCGGCGAACGGTGGCACAGATACGCAGTATTTT. Translating it yields CASSFPANGGTDTQYF.